The sequence of this T cell receptor beta chain was determined in a study of metastatic and nonmetastatic thyroid tumors. Study information: Patients with malignant and benign thyroid disease provided blood and tumor or nodule tissue, whose repertoires were compared.

Original processing methods: The study took CDR3 differences across clinicopathological groups and made a distant-metastasis classifier for papillary thyroid cancer from them. TCRdb re-called the PCR reads through MiXCR. For this entry, the V and J calls and clone size follow TCRdb and not the study's own pipeline. Of about 30,000 clones in the sample, 23% were seen once. Thyroid surgery was performed in patients who had received no treatment beforehand. In germline, CDR1 is SGHRS, CDR2 YFSETQ. The germline V and J ends were trimmed by 0 bases and 0 bases, with 4 bases remaining between them. The CDR3 consists of 14 residues. Findings of the study overall: Benign nodules were reported to have significantly lower TCR beta diversity than malignant thyroid tumors, in blood and tumor.

Remarks on this clone: The antigen is not known.

The rearrangement links TRBV5-1 to TRBJ1-3; no firm D call. The clonotype originates from a female donor with papillary thyroid cancer or a benign thyroid nodule (not recorded which). Some clones in this sample may be carry-over from other donors' samples. Sequencing input: blood. CDR3 nucleotides: TGCGCCAGCAGCTTGGAGCCCTCTGGAAACACCATATATTTT. Protein product: CASSLEPSGNTIYF.